The 17 T cell receptor beta chains given below trace back to one sample, sequenced in a study of blood T cell repertoires in COVID-19. Produced via immunoSEQ multiplex PCR; TCRdb's table is partial and in-frame only. The sample holds about 81,000 clones, roughly 78% seen once. The sequenced sample consisted of peripheral blood. These receptor sequences come from a human donor in a cohort sampled during active COVID-19.

V usage is TRBV4-3 and J usage is TRBJ1-4; the match to TRBD1 covers 9 bases. CDR1 is LGHNA and CDR2 is YSLEER in the germline V gene. Trimming cost V 1 base and J 8 bases; bases outside gene matches: 2. The CDR3 runs to 14 residues. This CDR3 is CASSQGQGGEKLFF. DNA for the CDR3: TGCGCCAGCAGCCAAGGACAGGGGGGCGAAAAACTGTTTTTT.

The chain has TRBV6-5 and TRBJ1-5, with 7 bases identical to TRBD1. The CDR3 loop spans 13 amino acids. Germline lookup yields CDR1 MNHEY and CDR2 SVGAGI. The trim removed 4 bases at V and 6 bases at J, leaving 3 bases unmatched. CDR3 amino acids: CASSSQGIQPQHF. For the CDR3, the DNA is TGTGCCAGCAGTTCACAGGGGATTCAGCCCCAGCATTTT.

The chain is built from TRBV11-1 and TRBJ1-1; D is uncertain. This CDR3 has 14 residues. Trimming took off 4 bases at V and 3 bases at J, with 12 bases between the two ends. Per the germline V gene, CDR1 is SGHAT and CDR2 is FQDESV (reference sequence). CDR3 region: CASSSLESHTEAFF. The CDR3 region has the DNA TGTGCCAGCAGCTCCCTGGAGTCTCACACTGAAGCTTTCTTT.

A few counts support this clone. This sequence joins TRBV25-1 and TRBJ1-6; 7 bases align to TRBD1. Germline lookup yields CDR1 MGHDK and CDR2 SYGVNS. After removal of 4 bases from V and 7 bases from J, the junction contained 4 bases not matched to a gene. The CDR3 is 14 residues long. The CDR3 region has the DNA TGTGCCAGCAGTGGTGGGACAGCAAATTCACCCCTCCACTTT. This gives the protein CASSGGTANSPLHF.

This clone was seen a few times. The chain uses TRBV27 and TRBJ1-3; D unclear. V lost 0 bases and J 0 bases, leaving 6 bases between the germline ends. The CDR3 runs to 15 residues. The germline gives CDR1 MNHEY, CDR2 SMNVEV (reference sequence). In DNA, the CDR3 is TGTGCCAGCAGTTTATCTGGCAACTCTGGAAACACCATATATTTT. Encoded protein: CASSLSGNSGNTIYF.

J is TRBJ1-1 and V is TRBV5-5, with D unclear. Germline CDR1 SGHKS, CDR2 YYEKEE (reference sequence). The germline V and J ends were trimmed by 0 bases and 5 bases, with 11 bases remaining between them. The CDR3 contains 14 residues. CDR3 in amino acids: CASSLDVSRTEAFF. The CDR3 DNA reads as TGTGCCAGCAGCTTGGACGTTTCGCGTACTGAAGCTTTCTTT.

The chain carries TRBV7-9 and TRBJ1-6, with D unclear. Between the trimmed V and J ends, which lost 5 bases and 6 bases, there was a span of 11 bases. The CDR3 loop spans 14 amino acids. Germline lookup yields CDR1 SEHNR and CDR2 FQNEAQ (reference sequence). The CDR3 loop reads CASSLRVANSPLHF. DNA for the CDR3: TGTGCCAGCAGCCTACGGGTGGCTAATTCACCCCTCCACTTT. The entire variable domain, with the rest obtained from reference TRBV7-9 and TRBJ1-6, is as follows: DTGVSQNPRHKITKRGQNVTFRCDPISEHNRLYWYRQTLGQGPEFLTYFQNEAQLEKSRLLSDRFSAERPKGSFSTLEIQRTEQGDSAMYLCASSLRVANSPLHFGNGTRLTVT.

The chain employs TRBV18 and TRBJ1-1; 7 bases agree with TRBD1. V lost 6 bases and J lost 2; bases outside the gene matches: 12. The CDR3 covers 16 residues. Germline assignment: CDR1 KGHSH and CDR2 LQKENI. CDR3 nucleotide sequence: TGTGCCAGCTCTCCCGACAGGGTCGCCGTTAACACTGAAGCTTTCTTT. This gives the protein CASSPDRVAVNTEAFF. Based on the CDR3 plus reference TRBV18 and TRBJ1-1, the full variable domain is NAGVMQNPRHLVRRRGQEARLRCSPMKGHSHVYWYRQLPEEGLKFMVYLQKENIIDESGMPKERFSAEFPKEGPSILRIQQVVRGDSAAYFCASSPDRVAVNTEAFFGQGTRLTVV.

In its sample, this clone was seen once. The chain joins TRBV6-6 to TRBJ1-1; unclear D gene. CDR3 size: 12 residues. V was shortened by 6 bases and J by 3 bases, with 8 bases between the two germline ends. Germline V CDR1 and CDR2: MNHNY, SVGAGI (reference sequence). This CDR3 is CASSGRDTEAFF. CDR3 nucleotide sequence: TGTGCCAGCAGCGGCCGGGACACTGAAGCTTTCTTT.

The chain couples TRBV10-2 to TRBJ1-1; TRBD1 matches at 10 bases. Per the germline V gene, CDR1 is WSHSY and CDR2 is SAAADI. This CDR3 contains 16 residues. Germline trimming cut 4 bases from V and 5 bases from J; bases unmatched to any gene: 10. In DNA form, the CDR3 reads TGCGCCAGCAGTGGGATCCGGGACAGGGGTGGAACTGAAGCTTTCTTT. Translating it yields CASSGIRDRGGTEAFF.

The rearrangement uses TRBV19 and TRBJ1-2; 8 nucleotides line up with TRBD1. Germline V gives CDR1 LNHDA, CDR2 SQIVND (reference sequence). Trimming at V came to 8 bases and at J to 8 bases, leaving 7 bases not matched to a gene. The CDR3 consists of 12 residues. This CDR3 reads CASAQGAGGYTF. In DNA, the CDR3 is TGTGCCAGTGCTCAGGGGGCGGGCGGCTACACCTTC.

CDR3: CASRDYRGETQYF. The CDR3 DNA sequence: TGTGCCAGCAGGGACTACCGGGGGGAGACCCAGTACTTC. The chain uses TRBV6-5 and TRBJ2-5; D is perhaps TRBD2 (6 bases). This CDR3 has 13 amino acids. Germline loops: CDR1 MNHEY, CDR2 SVGAGI. Deletions cut 6 bases from V and 5 bases from J, with 13 bases between.

This clone has just a few counts. The chain couples TRBV9 to TRBJ2-2; D is perhaps TRBD2 (6 bases). Germline V gene lookup returns CDR1 SGDLS and CDR2 YYNGEE. This CDR3 spans 14 amino acids. V dropped 0 bases and J dropped 10 bases, with 13 bases sitting between them. The DNA for the CDR3 is TGTGCCAGCAGCGTAGTGGGGGGTTTCGCGGAGCTGTTTTTT. Protein: CASSVVGGFAELFF.

The J gene is TRBJ1-3, the V gene TRBV5-1; D gene ambiguous. Germline V gene sequence: CDR1 SGHRS, CDR2 YFSETQ. The CDR3 has 13 residues. Trimming pared 7 bases from V and 0 bases from J, leaving 8 bases between. The DNA for the CDR3 is TGCGCCAGCGCCCAGTTCTCTGGAAACACCATATATTTT. Translation: CASAQFSGNTIYF.

The J gene is TRBJ1-1, the V gene TRBV5-1; D is ambiguous. From germline, CDR1 is SGHRS and CDR2 YFSETQ. The V and J ends lost 3 bases and 3 bases respectively, with 12 bases between them. The CDR3 sequence is 14 residues long. DNA for the CDR3: TGCGCCAGCAGCTCCATCAAGGCGGACACTGAAGCTTTCTTT. Translated: CASSSIKADTEAFF.

This sequence joins TRBV9 and TRBJ2-1; the match to TRBD2 covers 11 bases. V trimming: 1 base; J trimming: 7 bases; junction bases outside the gene matches: 4. The germline V gene has CDR1 SGDLS and CDR2 YYNGEE. The CDR3 has 15 amino acids. The CDR3 DNA reads TGTGCCAGCAGCGTAAGGGCTAGCGGGGGGAATGAGCAGTTCTTC. Its protein product is CASSVRASGGNEQFF.

The chain has TRBV27 and TRBJ2-7; D unresolved. V dropped 4 bases and J dropped 0 bases, with 7 bases sitting between them. There are 13 residues in the CDR3. The germline gives CDR1 MNHEY, CDR2 SMNVEV (reference sequence). This CDR3 is CASSSPFSYEQYF. In nucleotides, the CDR3 is TGTGCCAGCAGTTCCCCGTTCTCCTACGAGCAGTACTTC.